The sequence of this TCR beta chain was determined in a study of cytomegalovirus exposure and HLA in healthy donors (dated 2017 in TCRdb). In terms of the full investigation: According to an earlier analysis of around 600 of the donors, some 170 million T cells yielded approximately 120 million unique TCR beta sequences and around 300 Gb of sequence data. About 310 gigabases of sequencing data and 80 million or so unique TCR sequences were included in an early release covering over 600 HLA-typed donors. Of the approximately 400 genotyped donors, 70% to 90% were placed in the genetic ancestry cluster associated with self-reported Caucasian donors. The study aimed to test whether signatures of past pathogen exposure could be identified by cataloging public T cell receptors. The study used immunosequencing to profile the T cell repertoires of around 600 subjects and linked those repertoires to cytomegalovirus serostatus. A separate validation cohort of 90 to 150 different subjects was used in addition to the approximately 700-subject first cohort. To predict cytomegalovirus infection status, the study brought together high-throughput TCR immunosequencing, statistical association of individual TCRs with disease status, and machine learning. A later analysis re-analyzed previously published TCR beta repertoires from hundreds of donors and added high-resolution HLA genotyping to study TCR occurrence patterns. Rather than drawing on any new phenotypic data, the later analysis identified candidate immune exposures from TCR beta sequences and the way those sequences occurred across donors. To decide whether each TCR beta V gene segment behaved as functional or pseudogenic, an earlier analysis of some 600 of the donors relied on high-throughput TCR beta sequencing. Donor age, sex, ethnicity and CMV serostatus were compiled alongside the repertoire data. In a later genetic analysis, genome-wide SNP genotypes for about three fifths of the 666 donors were used, and that subset was treated as a discovery cohort. Every repertoire in the discovery cohort had been generated on one and the same sequencing platform. Both class I and class II loci were covered by HLA typing, at four-digit resolution. The number of typed donors differed by locus: 629-630 for A, B, C, DRB1 and DQB1; 500 to 550 for DQA1; 606 for DPA1; and some 430 for DPB1. Five DR-DQ haplotypes were handled as single units for association and clustering, since linkage in the cohort was strong. Among around 400 genotyped donors of the cohort, an average of around 240,000 unique TCR beta nucleotide sequences was sequenced per donor, of which about 19% were non-productive.

Libraries came from the immunoSEQ multiplex PCR assay. The multiplex PCR relied on a mix of 60 forward primers for TCR Vbeta segments and 13 reverse primers for TCR Jbeta segments. A multiplex PCR assay on genomic DNA amplified the CDR3 region of rearranged TCR beta genes. The Illumina HiSeq System was used to sequence the amplified TCR beta libraries as 87-base-pair reads. For the original study's pipeline: A later analysis tallied around 87 million unique TCR beta chains across the 666 repertoires, and some 12 million of those chains were shared by two or more donors. Raw reads were error-corrected and collapsed into unique sequences by a nearest-neighbor algorithm in which closely related sequences were merged to remove PCR and sequencing errors. Alignment of CDR3 sequences to IMGT reference sequences was used to assign V, D and J gene segments. For a sequence to be retained, a match of at least six nucleotides was required to both a V gene segment and a J gene segment. Rearrangements were called productive when the CDR3 lacked stop codons and stayed in frame with V and J; all others were non-productive. Following IMGT convention, CDR3 was defined as the stretch from the second conserved V-encoded cysteine to the conserved J-encoded phenylalanine. In an earlier analysis of around 540 of the donors, sequences lacking an unambiguous match to a single V gene segment were excluded. In an earlier analysis of some 590 of the donors, a V segment was called functional when productive rearrangements were above 56.7%, and segregating when the standard deviation between donors exceeded 5%. A statistical classification framework was built for diagnosing cytomegalovirus status from the catalog of TCR beta chain sequences. A later analysis assigned V and J genes by comparing TCR nucleotide sequences with IMGT/GENE-DB human TR gene sequences. Using the TCRdist pipeline, a later analysis assigned CDR3 sequences along with most-parsimonious VDJ recombination scenarios. In a later analysis, each TCR beta chain was defined by its CDR3 amino acid sequence together with its V-gene family, and reads without a unique V-gene family were excluded. A later analysis removed 592 highly shared, low-generation-probability nucleotide sequences to deal with suspected cross-contamination and a sequencing artifact. For each public chain, a later analysis derived a clonal expansion index from normalized ranks of inferred template counts within each repertoire. Generation probabilities in a later analysis came from a VDJ recombination model fitted to out-of-frame rearrangements, and those results were checked against IGoR. Hypergeometric tests were used in a later analysis to score TCR-TCR, TCR-HLA and TCR-CMV co-occurrence, with a repertoire-size bias correction applied to the TCR pairs. In a later analysis, false discovery rates were estimated by permuting HLA or CMV assignments 20 times. In a later analysis, co-occurring TCRs were grouped using DBSCAN, with TCRdist sequence similarity added in when clustering inside HLA-allele-positive subsets. Co-occurrence clustering excluded repertoires with fewer than 30,000 or more than 120,000 public chains, plus five with anomalous nucleotide sharing. As stored in TCRdb, this immuneACCESS dataset retains in-frame rearrangements with V and J assigned. A fraction of the clones does not appear; measured against another copy, unresolved V genes explain less than half of the discrepancy, and the remainder lacks a known reason. D and trimming come from the DNA, and the V and J calls and clone size come from that table. Recorded for this sample are some 100,000 clones; around 80% of them occurred a single time. More than 0.95% of the sample is held by the ten biggest clonotypes.

The cohort consisted of 650 to 700 healthy bone marrow donors. All cohort members were sampled while nominally healthy, although unrecorded immune exposures were likely present. The donor tested CMV seronegative and was one of the 352 seronegative cohort members. A peripheral blood sample was collected from each donor, and TCR beta sequencing was performed on peripheral blood mononuclear cells. Genomic DNA extraction from the blood cell samples was performed with the Qiagen DNeasy Blood Extraction Kit. General findings and caveats noted by the study authors: The classifier was reported to diagnose cytomegalovirus status with high specificity and sensitivity in both the original cohort and the validation cohort. Because some donors lacked HLA typing at each locus, the association tests relied only on the typed subset. A cluster of highly shared sequence variants was judged likely to be a technical artifact of the sequencing pipeline. Three of the identified cytomegalovirus-associated TCR beta chains were confirmed in vitro to be specific for cytomegalovirus antigens. A later analysis associated about 18,000 TCR beta sequences with specific HLA alleles at a false discovery rate of 0.05. A total of roughly 160 TCR beta chains were listed by the study as associated with cytomegalovirus. While some public TCRs were present in many individuals, most TCR sequences turned up only very rarely across donors. When HLA alleles, especially DR and DQ, strongly co-occurred, attributing TCR associations to individual alleles was difficult. The earlier analysis of some 560 of the donors excluded 15 to 20 rarely observed V segments, including chromosome 9 orphons, because counts were too low. In a later analysis, the rate of TCR association differed among HLA loci, with DRB1 alleles having the most associated TCRs and HLA-C alleles having the fewest. According to a later analysis, parvovirus B19, influenza, CMV and Epstein-Barr virus appeared linked to several top co-occurrence clusters. Roughly uniform sequencing depth across donors was assumed in presence/absence analyses, although this assumption may not hold. V-gene and J-gene trimming of TCR beta chains was associated with a missense DCLRE1C variant in a later genetic analysis, and the association was replicated in an independent cohort. Linkage disequilibrium might explain the correlated functional status among segregating V segments, but an unknown experimental factor could not be excluded. Immune exposure information for the cohort was limited to CMV serostatus. An earlier analysis of approximately 500 of the donors showed that most TCR beta V segments appeared in productive rearrangements either about 87% or about 30% of the time, which broadly matched IMGT annotations. A later genetic analysis reported fewer N-insertions in productive TCRs among donors in an Asian-associated ancestry cluster than the roughly 700-donor mean. A further reported finding was that TCR beta sequences accurately predicted the HLA-A and HLA-B alleles for most subjects in the first cohort. The authors suggested that the approach could potentially be generalized to other disease states and immunological phenotypes. This cohort had only TCR beta chains sequenced, and the lack of alpha or paired-chain data limited which features could be detected. Most CMV-associated TCR beta chains appeared to be HLA-restricted in a later analysis, and the HLA associations seemed to be driven largely by CMV exposure. In a later analysis, HLA-associated TCR beta chains were found to be more clonally expanded and to have lower generation probabilities than equally common non-associated chains.

Note on this clone: The target of this receptor is not known. Base qualities are not recorded, but no much larger clone differs from it by a single base.

This TCR derives from a woman aged 18-29 years in good health and CMV-seronegative. What was sequenced was PBMCs.

The CDR3 sequence is CASRDRENTGELFF. Here is the DNA: TGTGCCAGCAGGGACAGGGAGAACACCGGGGAGCTGTTTTTT. The rearranged chain carries TRBV28 and TRBJ2-2, with 8 bases in between that match TRBD1. Trimmed from V: 6 bases; trimmed from J: 1 base; junction bases lacking a gene match: 1. The germline V gene specifies MDHEN as CDR1 and SYDVKM as CDR2. The CDR3 starts with the cysteine, ends with the phenylalanine, and has 14 residues. The CDR3 DNA has 42 bases and is translated from base 1.